The 13 T cell receptor beta chains given below trace back to one sample, sequenced in a study of T cell responses to AZD1222 COVID-19 vaccine. The table came from immunoSEQ multiplex PCR; TCRdb's copy has only in-frame clones and leaves some out. The table includes around 130,000 clones, around nine tenths detected once. The input for sequencing was peripheral blood, taken on day 0 of AZD1222 vaccination. The origin of the receptors is an adult in good health.

V usage is TRBV9 and J usage is TRBJ2-1; unclear D gene. V was trimmed by 2 bases and J by 5 bases, leaving 14 bases between them. CDR1 is SGDLS and CDR2 is YYNGEE in the germline V gene. CDR3 length: 15 residues. CDR3 nucleotides: TGTGCCAGCAGCGTTATGCCTTCGGGTAACAATGAGCAGTTCTTC. Its protein is CASSVMPSGNNEQFF.

This chain uses TRBV28 with TRBJ1-3, with 7 bases matching TRBD1. This CDR3 region has 17 residues. Germline trimming cut 3 bases from V and 4 bases from J; bases unmatched to any gene: 12. The germline V gene encodes CDR1 MDHEN and CDR2 SYDVKM. The CDR3 sequence is CASSFYSGRGTGNTIYF. The CDR3 DNA reads as TGTGCCAGCAGTTTCTATTCTGGCAGGGGGACCGGAAACACCATATATTTT.

This clone was seen a single time. CDR3 loop: CASSQIEQKNTEAFF. DNA for the CDR3: TGTGCCAGCAGCCAAATTGAACAGAAGAACACTGAAGCTTTCTTT. The rearrangement joins TRBV4-2 to TRBJ1-1, with unresolved D. The CDR3 loop spans 15 amino acids. With 2 bases removed from V and 1 base from J, the gap between germline ends came to 11 bases. The V gene's germline CDR1 is LGHNA and CDR2 YNFKEQ.

The chain combines TRBV19 with TRBJ1-1; D remains unclear. The CDR3 totals 11 residues. Germline V gives CDR1 LNHDA, CDR2 SQIVND (reference sequence). V was cut by 11 bases and J by 1 base, with 8 bases left in between. In DNA, the CDR3 is TGTGCCGGCTCAAGGAACACTGAAGCTTTCTTT. This gives the protein CAGSRNTEAFF.

The gene calls are TRBV28 and TRBJ1-6; D gene uncertain. Trimming left V 3 bases short and J 2 bases short, with 8 bases between. Germline CDR1 MDHEN, CDR2 SYDVKM. The CDR3 length is 15 residues. The CDR3 loop reads CASSFAVPYNSPLHF. Here the CDR3 DNA reads TGTGCCAGCAGTTTCGCAGTACCCTATAATTCACCCCTCCACTTT.

V gene TRBV27 combines with J gene TRBJ2-3, with 9 bases matching TRBD1. Germline V gene lookup returns CDR1 MNHEY and CDR2 SMNVEV (reference sequence). After removal of 7 bases from V and 4 bases from J, the junction contained 9 bases not matched to a gene. The CDR3 totals 15 residues. The CDR3 nucleotides are TGTGCCAGCAATCCCCGGACAGGGGTTGCAGATACGCAGTATTTT. Translation: CASNPRTGVADTQYF.

The chain has TRBV5-4 and TRBJ2-7; 9 nucleotides match TRBD1. Germline V gene sequence: CDR1 SGHNT, CDR2 YYREEE (reference sequence). This CDR3 has 14 amino acids. V was pared by 0 bases and J by 2 bases, with 0 bases of the junction left unmatched. CDR3 loop: CASSLGTGAYEQYF. In DNA, the CDR3 is TGTGCCAGCAGCTTGGGGACAGGGGCCTACGAGCAGTACTTC.

J is TRBJ1-2 and V is TRBV29-1; D not certain. Germline CDR1 reads SQVTM; CDR2 reads ANQGSEA. The CDR3 length is 13 residues. The V gene lost 4 bases and the J gene lost 2 bases, with 11 bases spanning the gap. The CDR3 nucleotides read TGCAGCGTTGTGGCGACGGAAAACTATGGCTACACCTTC. Amino acids: CSVVATENYGYTF.

The chain joins TRBV7-9 to TRBJ2-7; D not certain. The CDR3 consists of 10 residues. Trimming pared 1 base from V and 5 bases from J, leaving 0 bases between. CDR1 is SEHNR and CDR2 is FQNEAQ in the germline V gene (reference sequence). The CDR3: CASSLDEQYF. In DNA form, the CDR3 reads TGTGCCAGCAGCTTAGACGAGCAGTACTTC. Based on the CDR3 plus reference TRBV7-9 and TRBJ2-7, the full variable domain is DTGVSQNPRHKITKRGQNVTFRCDPISEHNRLYWYRQTLGQGPEFLTYFQNEAQLEKSRLLSDRFSAERPKGSFSTLEIQRTEQGDSAMYLCASSLDEQYFGPGTRLTVT.

Many counts were recorded for this clone. The rearrangement uses TRBV6-5 and TRBJ2-7, with 9 nucleotides matching TRBD1. The CDR3 runs 15 residues. V trimming: 2 bases; J trimming: 6 bases; junction bases outside the gene matches: 8. From germline, CDR1 is MNHEY and CDR2 SVGAGI. CDR3 nucleotide sequence: TGTGCCAGCAGTTACGCCGGGGACAGGGTACCCGAGCAGTACTTC. This gives the protein CASSYAGDRVPEQYF.

The rearrangement joins TRBV5-4 to TRBJ2-3; D possibly uses TRBD1 or TRBD2 (6 bases each). Germline V gives CDR1 SGHNT, CDR2 YYREEE (reference sequence). The V and J ends lost 0 bases and 2 bases respectively, with 10 bases between them. The CDR3 contains 15 residues. CDR3 in DNA: TGTGCCAGCAGCTTGGTGGGGGGCTTCACAGATACGCAGTATTTT. This sequence encodes CASSLVGGFTDTQYF.

Only one count was recorded for this clone. The rearrangement links TRBV19 to TRBJ1-3, with D possibly TRBD1 on 6 matching bases. Trimming removed 5 bases at V and 2 bases at J, with 10 bases between. CDR1 is LNHDA and CDR2 is SQIVND in the germline V gene (reference sequence). The CDR3 is 14 amino acids. DNA for the CDR3: TGTGCCAGTAGTGTACAGGGAGCTGGAAACACCATATATTTT. Its translation: CASSVQGAGNTIYF.

V and J are TRBV7-9 and TRBJ2-7; D unclear. The CDR3 has 13 residues. Trimming left V 1 base short and J 3 bases short, with 7 bases between. CDR1 SEHNR and CDR2 FQNEAQ come from the germline V gene (reference sequence). CDR3 nucleotides: TGTGCCAGCAGCTTAGGGGCTAACTACGAGCAGTACTTC. Amino acid sequence: CASSLGANYEQYF.